This entry lists 11 T cell receptor beta chains sequenced from one sample in a study of blood T cell repertoires in COVID-19. TCRdb's copy holds only in-frame clones and misses some; the assay was immunoSEQ multiplex PCR. This sample has 100,000 to 150,000 clones; more than 60% occur once, and the top ten carry roughly 2%. What was sequenced was peripheral blood. The receptors shown here come from a woman in her 70s with acute or convalescent COVID-19.

The chain employs TRBV7-6 and TRBJ2-7; D is unresolved. V was trimmed by 5 bases and J by 5 bases, leaving 10 bases between them. The CDR3 extends over 12 amino acids. Per germline, CDR1 SGHVS and CDR2 FNYEAQ. The CDR3 region is CASSTSANEQYF. In DNA, the CDR3 is TGTGCCAGCAGCACCTCAGCGAACGAGCAGTACTTC.

The CDR3 reads CSVATGPTGELFF. The CDR3 nucleotides are TGCAGCGTTGCTACAGGACCCACCGGGGAGCTGTTTTTT. The chain joins TRBV29-1 to TRBJ2-2; D is possibly TRBD1 (5 bases). V dropped 4 bases and J dropped 4 bases, with 10 bases sitting between them. The CDR3 spans 13 residues. In germline, CDR1 is SQVTM, CDR2 ANQGSEA.

The chain uses TRBV30 and TRBJ1-5; no firm D call. V dropped 3 bases and J dropped 1 base, with 4 bases sitting between them. Germline V CDR1 and CDR2: GTSNPN, SVGIG (reference sequence). This CDR3 contains 12 residues. The CDR3 here is CAWRQSNQPQHF. The CDR3 coding sequence is TGTGCCTGGAGACAGAGCAATCAGCCCCAGCATTTT. Supplemented by reference TRBV30 and TRBJ1-5, the full variable domain reads SQTIHQWPATLVQPVGSPLSLECTVEGTSNPNLYWYRQAAGRGLQLLFYSVGIGQISSEVPQNLSASRPQDRQFILSSKKLLLSDSGFYLCAWRQSNQPQHFGDGTRLSIL.

V is TRBV12-3 or TRBV12-4 and J is TRBJ1-2; 7 bases map to TRBD1. The CDR3 spans 13 residues. The V gene end was trimmed by 5 bases and the J gene end by 8 bases; junction bases not matched to a gene: 8. The CDR3 loop is CASSPTGAAGYTF. The CDR3 coding sequence is TGTGCCAGCAGTCCCACAGGGGCGGCAGGCTACACCTTC.

J is TRBJ2-5 and V is TRBV6-5, with a possible D match to TRBD2 (6 bases). This CDR3 has 15 amino acids. V was trimmed by 0 bases and J by 4 bases, leaving 12 bases between them. CDR1 is MNHEY and CDR2 is SVGAGI in the germline V gene. The CDR3 bases are TGTGCCAGCAGTTACTCGGGGGGAAAGGGAGAGACCCAGTACTTC. This gives the protein CASSYSGGKGETQYF.

This clone has only a few counts. The chain uses TRBV4-1 and TRBJ1-1; D unclear. The CDR3 is 19 residues long. Germline CDR1 and CDR2: MGHRA and YSYEKL. Trimming removed 0 bases at V and 0 bases at J, with 20 bases between. The CDR3 sequence is CASSQDRGVGSGMNTEAFF. The CDR3 bases are TGCGCCAGCAGCCAAGATCGCGGGGTGGGCTCGGGTATGAACACTGAAGCTTTCTTT.

The chain has TRBV27 and TRBJ2-5, with a tentative D call TRBD2 (6 bases). The ends were cut back, 2 bases at V and 7 bases at J, with 14 bases in the middle. Germline V gene data show CDR1 as MNHEY and CDR2 as SMNVEV (reference sequence). The CDR3 runs 14 residues. The CDR3 DNA sequence: TGTGCCAGCAGTTTAGGGACTTTCTACGGGACCCAGTACTTC. Its translation is CASSLGTFYGTQYF.

The J gene is TRBJ2-1, the V gene TRBV27; 8 nucleotides match TRBD1. Trimming removed 6 bases from V and 0 bases from J; junction bases left unmatched: 10. This CDR3 has 17 amino acids. The V gene's germline CDR1 is MNHEY and CDR2 SMNVEV (reference sequence). The CDR3 here is CASRADRDPFSYNEQFF. CDR3 DNA sequence: TGTGCCAGCAGGGCGGACAGGGACCCCTTCTCCTACAATGAGCAGTTCTTC.

This clone was counted between two and nine times. This chain uses TRBV19 with TRBJ2-7; 10 bases map to TRBD1. CDR1 is LNHDA, CDR2 SQIVND, per germline (reference sequence). V shed 5 bases, J shed 2 bases, and the junction held 3 bases outside the gene matches. The CDR3 runs to 14 residues. This CDR3 reads CASSPGTGAYEQYF. CDR3 DNA sequence: TGTGCCAGTAGTCCCGGGACAGGGGCCTACGAGCAGTACTTC.

The rearrangement joins TRBV12-5 to TRBJ2-6, with 8 bases fitting TRBD2. The CDR3 consists of 17 residues. The junction had 6 bases not matched to a gene; V was cut back by 3 bases and J by 2 bases. The germline V gene encodes CDR1 LGHNT and CDR2 FRNRAP. The CDR3 sequence is CASGLSAGAAGANVLTF. The CDR3 DNA sequence: TGTGCTAGTGGTTTATCAGCGGGAGCGGCTGGGGCCAACGTCCTGACTTTC.

The chain links TRBV27 to TRBJ2-3; 8 bases are shared with TRBD1. The trim removed 5 bases at V and 8 bases at J, leaving 9 bases unmatched. Per the germline V gene, CDR1 is MNHEY and CDR2 is SMNVEV (reference sequence). This CDR3 has 14 amino acids. The CDR3 loop reads CASSPLQGGGTQYF. The DNA of the CDR3 is TGTGCCAGCAGTCCCCTACAGGGGGGAGGTACGCAGTATTTT.